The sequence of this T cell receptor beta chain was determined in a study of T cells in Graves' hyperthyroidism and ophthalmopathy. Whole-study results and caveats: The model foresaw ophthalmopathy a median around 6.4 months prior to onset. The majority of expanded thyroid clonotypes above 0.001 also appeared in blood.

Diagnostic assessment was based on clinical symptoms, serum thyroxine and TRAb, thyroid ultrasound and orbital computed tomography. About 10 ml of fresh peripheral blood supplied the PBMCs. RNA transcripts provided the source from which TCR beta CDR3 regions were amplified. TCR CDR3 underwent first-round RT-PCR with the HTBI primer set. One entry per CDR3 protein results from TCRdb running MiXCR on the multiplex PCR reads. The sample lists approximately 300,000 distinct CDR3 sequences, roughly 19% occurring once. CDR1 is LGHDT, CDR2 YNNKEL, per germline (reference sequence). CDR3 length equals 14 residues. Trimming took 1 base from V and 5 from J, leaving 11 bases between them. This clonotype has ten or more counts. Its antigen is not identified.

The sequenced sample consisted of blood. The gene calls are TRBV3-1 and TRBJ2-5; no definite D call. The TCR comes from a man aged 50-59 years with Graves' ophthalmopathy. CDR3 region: CASSQVLREETQYF. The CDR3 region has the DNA TGTGCCAGCAGCCAAGTTTTACGCGAGGAGACCCAGTACTTC.